This T cell receptor beta chain originates from a study of blood T cell repertoires in COVID-19. Overall study context: Samples came from the United States, Italy and Spain, spanning acute and convalescent COVID-19. Sources were T cells, B-cell-depleted T cells, or PBMCs; the material itself was cDNA or gDNA.

Authors' methods: The assay estimated nucleated cells by amplifying reference gene primers. Method: immunoSEQ multiplex PCR; TCRdb's copy keeps in-frame clones and lacks some. V, J and clone size reflect that table, while D and trimming were determined from the DNA. This table holds roughly 250,000 clones, approximately 79% found once. Germline CDR1 and CDR2: SNHLY and FYNNEI. This CDR3 contains 15 residues. Trimming took 4 bases from V and 4 from J; bases not matched to a gene: 4. The V call is TRBV2, the J call TRBJ1-4; 9 bases align to TRBD1. This receptor was obtained from a woman aged 40-49 years with active or convalescent COVID-19. Sequenced: peripheral blood. CDR3 protein: CASSADRGNNEKLFF. The CDR3 DNA reads TGTGCCAGCAGTGCAGACAGGGGGAATAATGAAAAACTGTTTTTT.